Listed here are 20 T cell receptor beta chains from one sample, sequenced in a study of shared clonotypes between healthy human individuals. As defined, naive CD8 cells were CD45RO-negative and positively selected for CCR7, with terminally differentiated effector memory CD45RA+ cells excluded. The table came from immunoSEQ multiplex PCR; TCRdb's copy has only in-frame clones and leaves some out. The top ten hold 1.5% to 2% of the sample, which has roughly 2.1 million clones, about 93% seen once. The sample was naive CD8+ T cells from PBMCs. The receptor source for this set is a man aged 18 to 29 in good health. Some clones in this sample may be carry-over from other donors' samples.

The chain is built from TRBV4-1 and TRBJ2-5; D ambiguous. CDR1 MGHRA and CDR2 YSYEKL come from the germline V gene. V lost 2 bases, J lost 5 bases, and 9 bases lay in between. This CDR3 has 13 amino acids. The CDR3 here is CASSQRVVETQYF. The CDR3 nucleotides read TGCGCCAGCAGCCAAAGGGTGGTGGAGACCCAGTACTTC.

This chain uses TRBV28 with TRBJ1-1; D might be TRBD1 (5 bases). Looked up from germline, CDR1 is MDHEN and CDR2 is SYDVKM. The V end was cut by 4 bases, the J end by 4 bases, with 16 bases between. This CDR3 spans 15 amino acids. Here the CDR3 DNA reads TGTGCCAGCAGTTCTTACCCCAGGGTGAGCACTGAAGCTTTCTTT. Translating it yields CASSSYPRVSTEAFF.

The V and J genes are TRBV7-2 and TRBJ1-1; 10 bases map to TRBD1. The CDR3 runs to 17 residues. Germline V gene sequence: CDR1 SGHTA, CDR2 FQGNSA. V shed 1 base, J shed 0 bases, and the junction held 5 bases outside the gene matches. The CDR3 sequence: CASSLVDRGAVNTEAFF. The DNA for the CDR3 is TGTGCCAGCAGCTTAGTGGACAGGGGGGCGGTGAACACTGAAGCTTTCTTT.

This clone occurred many times. V and J are TRBV19 and TRBJ1-2; the D gene is possibly TRBD1 (5 bases). The germline V gene encodes CDR1 LNHDA and CDR2 SQIVND (reference sequence). This CDR3 has 13 amino acids. V was shortened by 2 bases and J by 6 bases, with 10 bases between the two germline ends. The CDR3 DNA is TGTGCCAGTAGTATATCCAGGGCCCATGGCTACACCTTC. Protein: CASSISRAHGYTF. The variable domain in full, completed from reference TRBV19 and TRBJ1-2, reads DGGITQSPKYLFRKEGQNVTLSCEQNLNHDAMYWYRQDPGQGLRLIYYSQIVNDFQKGDIAEGYSVSREKKESFPLTVTSAQKNPTAFYLCASSISRAHGYTFGSGTRLTVV.

In its sample, this clone was seen a few times. The sample carries other DNA sequences with the same CDR3. CDR3 nucleotide sequence: TGTGCCAGCAGCCAAGACCTGGGCACTGAAGCTTTCTTT. It yields the protein CASSQDLGTEAFF. The chain uses TRBV14 and TRBJ1-1; D gene ambiguous. Trimming took off 0 bases at V and 4 bases at J, with 6 bases between the two ends. The V gene's germline CDR1 is SGHDN and CDR2 FVKESK. This CDR3 is 13 amino acids long.

This clone has only a few counts. V usage is TRBV19 and J usage is TRBJ2-7; a possible D gene is TRBD2 (6 bases). The CDR3 is 13 amino acids. Germline V gene sequence: CDR1 LNHDA, CDR2 SQIVND (reference sequence). V was shortened by 2 bases and J by 6 bases, with 11 bases between the two germline ends. CDR3: CASSIQRGSEQYF. DNA of the CDR3: TGTGCCAGTAGTATACAACGGGGGTCCGAGCAGTACTTC.

The genes are TRBV4-3 and TRBJ1-1; D possibly corresponds to TRBD1 (5 bases). CDR1 and CDR2 from the germline V gene are LGHNA and YSLEER. Trimming took off 2 bases at V and 7 bases at J, with 14 bases between the two ends. The CDR3 sequence is 14 residues long. The CDR3 region is CASSQPSSGGEAFF. The CDR3 DNA follows: TGCGCCAGCAGCCAACCTTCAAGTGGGGGTGAAGCTTTCTTT.

The CDR3 protein is CASLGGYTF. The CDR3 bases are TGTGCCAGTCTGGGTGGCTACACCTTC. The rearrangement uses TRBV19 and TRBJ1-2; D is ambiguous. Trimming left V 8 bases short and J 7 bases short, with 5 bases between. The CDR3 has 9 amino acids. Per the germline V gene, CDR1 is LNHDA and CDR2 is SQIVND (reference sequence).

The rearrangement uses TRBV18 and TRBJ2-5; 7 bases are shared with TRBD1. The V gene end was trimmed by 3 bases and the J gene end by 2 bases; junction bases not matched to a gene: 3. The length of the CDR3 is 14 residues. Per germline, CDR1 KGHSH and CDR2 LQKENI. This CDR3 is CASSPNRGQETQYF. In nucleotides, the CDR3 is TGTGCCAGCTCACCGAACAGGGGTCAAGAGACCCAGTACTTC.

The CDR3 DNA follows: TGTGCCAGCGTTCCATGGGGCGGGAACACAGATACGCAGTATTTT. Residues: CASVPWGGNTDTQYF. The J gene is TRBJ2-3, the V gene TRBV28; D is possibly TRBD2 (6 bases). CDR1 and CDR2 (germline): MDHEN, SYDVKM. The CDR3 spans 15 residues. Trimming removed 8 bases from V and 2 bases from J, with 17 bases in between.

Notes on this clone: A read error may produce the germline difference seen at one junction end. The chain recombines TRBV2 with TRBJ2-1; the D is unclear. The CDR3 extends over 14 amino acids. In germline, CDR1 is SNHLY, CDR2 FYNNEI. The CDR3 DNA follows: TGTGCCAGCAGGGAAGACTTCTCCTACAATGAGCAGTTCTTC. The encoded protein is CASREDFSYNEQFF.

This chain joins TRBV5-8 and TRBJ1-5; tentative D call: TRBD1 (6 bases). Germline V gene sequence: CDR1 SGHTS, CDR2 YDEGEE. The CDR3 has 18 amino acids. V was cut by 0 bases and J by 6 bases, with 22 bases left in between. As DNA, the CDR3 is TGTGCCAGCAGCTTGGGCCAGGGGTGGTCCTTTACAATTCAGCCCCAGCATTTT. Translation: CASSLGQGWSFTIQPQHF.

The chain recombines TRBV15 with TRBJ2-1; 8 nucleotides line up with TRBD2. The CDR3 contains 15 residues. V dropped 5 bases and J dropped 2; count of bases not matched to a gene: 5. Germline-derived CDR1 and CDR2 are LNHNV and YYDKDF (reference sequence). The CDR3: CATSQTSAAYNEQFF. Written as DNA, the CDR3 is TGTGCCACCAGCCAGACTAGCGCGGCCTACAATGAGCAGTTCTTC.

The V gene is TRBV30, the J gene TRBJ2-7; D is possibly TRBD1 or TRBD2 (6 bases each). The CDR3 covers 14 residues. The germline V gene encodes CDR1 GTSNPN and CDR2 SVGIG (reference sequence). V was clipped by 4 bases and J by 1 base, with 14 bases between them. CDR3: CAWNPRGGSYEQYF. The CDR3 DNA is TGTGCCTGGAACCCCAGGGGAGGATCCTACGAGCAGTACTTC.

The genes are TRBV7-6 and TRBJ2-7, with D tentatively TRBD1 (6 bases). The CDR3 totals 12 residues. Germline-derived CDR1 and CDR2 are SGHVS and FNYEAQ. Deletions cut 6 bases from V and 7 bases from J, with 13 bases between. The CDR3 bases are TGTGCCAGCAGACAATACCAGGGGGAGCAGTACTTC. As protein: CASRQYQGEQYF.

The chain has TRBV27 and TRBJ2-3, with 7 bases aligning to TRBD1. The length of the CDR3 is 16 residues. J was trimmed by 2 bases and V by 6 bases; bases with no gene match: 11. The V gene's germline CDR1 is MNHEY and CDR2 SMNVEV (reference sequence). CDR3 in DNA: TGTGCCAGCAGGGCCGGGACAGCGACCTTCACAGATACGCAGTATTTT. Translated: CASRAGTATFTDTQYF.

Details on this clone: This same CDR3 is encoded by further DNA sequences in the sample. The CDR3 nucleotides read TGTGCCAGCAGCTTGGGGGAGGGCACTGAAGCTTTCTTT. It specifies CASSLGEGTEAFF. The rearrangement uses TRBV5-5 and TRBJ1-1; D not resolved. Germline V gene lookup returns CDR1 SGHKS and CDR2 YYEKEE (reference sequence). Trimming removed 0 bases from V and 4 bases from J, with 7 bases in between. CDR3 length equals 13 residues. Filled out from reference TRBV5-5 and TRBJ1-1, the complete variable domain reads DAGVTQSPTHLIKTRGQQVTLRCSPISGHKSVSWYQQVLGQGPQFIFQYYEKEERGRGNFPDRFSARQFPNYSSELNVNALLLGDSALYLCASSLGEGTEAFFGQGTRLTVV.

The chain couples TRBV28 to TRBJ1-5, with no clear D. V lost 2 bases to trimming and J lost 8 bases, with 13 bases between them. The CDR3 sequence is 14 residues long. From germline, CDR1 is MDHEN and CDR2 SYDVKM. The CDR3 protein is CASSLRGSGEPQHF. The CDR3 DNA reads as TGTGCCAGCAGTTTAAGAGGGTCGGGAGAGCCCCAGCATTTT. The variable domain in full, completed from reference TRBV28 and TRBJ1-5, reads DVKVTQSSRYLVKRTGEKVFLECVQDMDHENMFWYRQDPGLGLRLIYFSYDVKMKEKGDIPEGYSVSREKKERFSLILESASTNQTSMYLCASSLRGSGEPQHFGDGTRLSIL.

The V and J genes are TRBV19 and TRBJ2-7, with D tentatively TRBD1 (5 bases). The CDR3 spans 14 residues. Trimming left V 3 bases short and J 3 bases short, with 12 bases between. Germline CDR1 is LNHDA and CDR2 is SQIVND (reference sequence). CDR3 sequence: CASSMTDPSYEQYF. CDR3 DNA: TGTGCCAGTAGTATGACAGATCCTAGCTACGAGCAGTACTTC.

The J gene is TRBJ1-2, the V gene TRBV4-1; D possibly corresponds to TRBD1 (5 bases). The germline CDR1 and CDR2 sequences are MGHRA and YSYEKL. Deletions cut 2 bases from V and 2 bases from J, with 12 bases between. The CDR3 has 15 residues. CDR3 sequence: CASSQLEGTNYGYTF. The DNA for the CDR3 is TGCGCCAGCAGCCAATTGGAGGGGACCAACTATGGCTACACCTTC.